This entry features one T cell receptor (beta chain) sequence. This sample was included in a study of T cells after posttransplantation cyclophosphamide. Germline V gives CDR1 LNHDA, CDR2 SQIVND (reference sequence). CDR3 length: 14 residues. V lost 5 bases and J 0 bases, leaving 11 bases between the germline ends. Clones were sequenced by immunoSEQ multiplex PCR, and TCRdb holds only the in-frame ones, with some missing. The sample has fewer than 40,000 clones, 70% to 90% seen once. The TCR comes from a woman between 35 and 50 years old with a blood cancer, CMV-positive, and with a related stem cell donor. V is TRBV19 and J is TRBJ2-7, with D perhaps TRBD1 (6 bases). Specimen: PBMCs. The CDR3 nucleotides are TGTGCCAGTAGTCCTGGGACAACCTCCTACGAGCAGTACTTC. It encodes CASSPGTTSYEQYF. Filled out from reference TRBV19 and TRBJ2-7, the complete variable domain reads DGGITQSPKYLFRKEGQNVTLSCEQNLNHDAMYWYRQDPGQGLRLIYYSQIVNDFQKGDIAEGYSVSREKKESFPLTVTSAQKNPTAFYLCASSPGTTSYEQYFGPGTRLTVT.